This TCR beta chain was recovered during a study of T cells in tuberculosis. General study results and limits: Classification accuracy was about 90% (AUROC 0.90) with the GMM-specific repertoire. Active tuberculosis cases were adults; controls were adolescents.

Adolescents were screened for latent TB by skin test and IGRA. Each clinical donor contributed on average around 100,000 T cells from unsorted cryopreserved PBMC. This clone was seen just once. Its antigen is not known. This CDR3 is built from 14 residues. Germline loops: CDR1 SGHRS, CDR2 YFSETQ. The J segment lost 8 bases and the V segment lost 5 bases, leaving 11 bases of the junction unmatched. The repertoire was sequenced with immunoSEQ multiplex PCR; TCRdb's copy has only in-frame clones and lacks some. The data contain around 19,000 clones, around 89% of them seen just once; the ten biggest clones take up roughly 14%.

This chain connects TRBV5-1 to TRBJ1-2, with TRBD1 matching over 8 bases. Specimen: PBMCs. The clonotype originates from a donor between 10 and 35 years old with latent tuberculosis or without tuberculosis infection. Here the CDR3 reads CASSFSQGEVGYTF. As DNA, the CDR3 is TGCGCCAGCAGTTTTTCACAGGGGGAGGTAGGCTACACCTTC.